This T cell receptor (beta chain) stems from a study of beta chain features in type 1 diabetes. General observations from the study: TCRB CDR3 length was moderately but significantly reduced in all four CD4+ subsets of Type 1 diabetes patients. PCR might show a preference for shorter templates, equally across patients and controls. The VDJ junctions of type 1 diabetes patients carried fewer insertions and more deletions.

The CDR3 runs 13 residues. Germline lookup yields CDR1 SNHLY and CDR2 FYNNEI. Trimming pared 6 bases from V and 1 base from J, leaving 9 bases between. On this clone itself: As yet, its antigen is unknown. This probably arose from a read error, given a far larger clone one base away. Other DNA sequences of this sample code for an identical CDR3.

Reverse transcription of all isolated RNA meant that expressed TCRB transcripts were sequenced. Clones were sequenced by immunoSEQ multiplex PCR, and TCRdb holds only the in-frame ones, with some missing. The sample yields 300,000 to 350,000 clones, around 7.6% seen once. The chain has TRBV2 and TRBJ1-1; no definite D call. The sequenced sample consisted of central memory CD4+ T cells from blood. The TCR was taken from a woman in her late teens or twenties in good health. The CDR3 region is CASSRDKNTEAFF. The CDR3 DNA sequence: TGTGCCAGCAGCCGAGACAAGAACACTGAAGCTTTCTTT.